Shown below are 9 T cell receptor beta chains from a single sample sequenced in a study of CD8+CD57+ T cells in acquired aplastic anemia. Genomic DNA served as template for TCR beta VDJ and CDR3 profiling. TCRdb passed the reads through MiXCR, listing each CDR3 protein once. The sample has a few hundred thousand distinct CDR3 sequences; 50% to 70% are singletons. Input material: sorted CD4+, CD8+, or CD8+CD57+ T cells (not recorded which) from PBMCs. The receptors here all came from a human donor with severe aplastic anemia or a healthy control (not recorded which).

The chain recombines TRBV20-1 with TRBJ2-1; possibly TRBD2 for D (6 bases). The CDR3 length is 13 residues. The V end was cut by 5 bases, the J end by 6 bases, with 14 bases between. The germline V gene has CDR1 DFQATT and CDR2 SNEGSKA (reference sequence). CDR3 DNA sequence: TGCAGTGCTCCGGGGGAGGCTGGCAATGAGCAGTTCTTC. Its protein product is CSAPGEAGNEQFF.

CDR3 DNA sequence: TGCAGTGCCTCTACAGATACCGGGGGAGCGTTCTATGGCTACACCTTC. It yields the protein CSASTDTGGAFYGYTF. The chain has TRBV20-1 and TRBJ1-2, with D possibly matching TRBD1 (5 bases). The CDR3 contains 16 residues. V lost 6 bases and J lost 4, with 24 bases in between. In germline, CDR1 is DFQATT, CDR2 SNEGSKA (reference sequence).

In this sample, this clonotype turned up a few times. The chain recombines TRBV7-3 with TRBJ2-7; D perhaps matches TRBD2 (5 bases). V gave up 4 bases and J gave up 6 bases, with 13 bases separating them. From germline, CDR1 is SGHTA and CDR2 FQGTGA. CDR3 length: 13 residues. The CDR3 DNA follows: TGTGCCAGCAGCTGGGAGAGGGAAGGCGAGCAGTACTTC. This gives the protein CASSWEREGEQYF.

This clonotype was found many times. The chain joins TRBV4-1 to TRBJ2-5; weak D call: TRBD2 (7 bases). Germline V gene lookup returns CDR1 MGHRA and CDR2 YSYEKL. V dropped 0 bases and J dropped 4 bases, with 15 bases sitting between them. This CDR3 comprises 16 residues. CDR3 amino acids: CASSQDNGGRVETQYF. The CDR3 DNA is TGCGCCAGCAGCCAAGATAACGGGGGGCGGGTAGAGACCCAGTACTTC.

The chain joins TRBV4-3 to TRBJ1-6, with TRBD1 as a possible D gene (6 bases). The V end lost 2 bases, the J end lost 0 bases, and 17 bases lay between the germline ends. CDR1 is LGHNA, CDR2 YSLEER, per germline. The length of the CDR3 is 19 residues. DNA of the CDR3: TGCGCCAGCAGCCAAATAATAGCGGGGGGCAGCTCCTATAATTCACCCCTCCACTTT. Its translation: CASSQIIAGGSSYNSPLHF.

DNA of the CDR3: TGTGCCAGTAGTATTGGGACAGGGCTGGAGACCCAGTACTTC. Its translation is CASSIGTGLETQYF. The chain has TRBV19 and TRBJ2-5; TRBD1 matches at 9 bases. J lost 5 bases, V lost 3 bases, and 4 bases had no gene match. CDR3 length equals 14 residues. The germline V gene has CDR1 LNHDA and CDR2 SQIVND (reference sequence).

This clonotype was counted many times. The CDR3 bases are TGTGCCAGCAGTGAACGACAATCCCAGAGCTACACCTTC. Translated: CASSERQSQSYTF. The rearrangement uses TRBV2 and TRBJ1-2; unclear D gene. Trimming left V 2 bases short and J 9 bases short, with 13 bases between. The germline V gene encodes CDR1 SNHLY and CDR2 FYNNEI. CDR3 length: 13 amino acids.

This clonotype showed up many times. This chain uses TRBV20-1 with TRBJ1-5; D remains ambiguous. Germline V CDR1 and CDR2: DFQATT, SNEGSKA (reference sequence). Trimming removed 5 bases from V and 5 bases from J, with 16 bases in between. The CDR3 has 14 amino acids. The CDR3 region is CSAHPIVRDQPQHF. CDR3 DNA sequence: TGCAGTGCTCATCCTATAGTTCGGGATCAGCCCCAGCATTTT.

This clonotype was detected once. V is TRBV19 and J is TRBJ2-1; 8 bases align to TRBD2. V was pared by 3 bases and J by 0 bases, with 7 bases of the junction left unmatched. The CDR3 consists of 17 residues. The germline CDR1 and CDR2 sequences are LNHDA and SQIVND (reference sequence). CDR3: CASSIGPSGSSYNEQFF. DNA of the CDR3: TGTGCCAGTAGTATCGGGCCTAGCGGGTCCTCCTACAATGAGCAGTTCTTC.